The 27 T cell receptor beta chains below come from one sample, sequenced in a study of blood T cell repertoires in COVID-19. Using immunoSEQ multiplex PCR, the repertoire was profiled, and TCRdb retains in-frame clones only, with some absent. The table lists some 130,000 clones, approximately 86% of them singletons, with 15% to 20% in the top ten. The sequencing sample was made of peripheral blood. The receptor set was obtained from a woman aged 45 to 65 who had recovered from COVID-19.

V usage is TRBV6-5 and J usage is TRBJ1-5; no firm D call. The CDR3 has 16 residues. Germline CDR1 is MNHEY and CDR2 is SVGAGI. The V and J ends lost 0 bases and 6 bases respectively, with 15 bases between them. CDR3 in amino acids: CASSYSRYTGSQPQHF. CDR3 bases: TGTGCCAGCAGTTACTCGCGGTACACTGGCAGTCAGCCCCAGCATTTT.

This chain connects TRBV30 to TRBJ1-1; D is unresolved. V dropped 3 bases and J dropped 0 bases, with 5 bases sitting between them. The CDR3 covers 12 residues. CDR1 is GTSNPN, CDR2 SVGIG, per germline (reference sequence). CDR3 sequence: CAWRRVNTEAFF. The CDR3 DNA reads TGTGCCTGGAGGAGAGTGAACACTGAAGCTTTCTTT.

The chain joins TRBV4-1 to TRBJ1-1; D is unclear. The CDR3 runs to 15 residues. Trimming removed 2 bases at V and 6 bases at J, with 16 bases between. From germline, CDR1 is MGHRA and CDR2 YSYEKL. The CDR3 is CASSQLPRGRPEAFF. The CDR3 DNA reads as TGCGCCAGCAGCCAACTACCAAGAGGGCGTCCTGAAGCTTTCTTT.

CDR3 residues: CASSYGLGGHEQFF. CDR3 bases: TGTGCCAGCAGCTATGGACTAGGGGGGCATGAGCAGTTCTTC. This chain links TRBV6-4 with TRBJ2-1; D might be TRBD2 (7 bases). Trimming took off 6 bases at V and 8 bases at J, with 17 bases between the two ends. This CDR3 spans 14 amino acids. Germline CDR1 is MRHNA and CDR2 is SNTAGT.

The CDR3 sequence is CASTGTSGYNEQFF. CDR3 DNA sequence: TGTGCCAGTACCGGGACTAGCGGTTACAATGAGCAGTTCTTC. The V and J genes are TRBV2 and TRBJ2-1; 11 nucleotides match TRBD2. The CDR3 is 14 amino acids. The ends lost 9 bases at V and 4 bases at J; junction bases unmatched: 5. Per germline, CDR1 SNHLY and CDR2 FYNNEI.

This clone was recorded once. The genes are TRBV15 and TRBJ1-4; D remains unclear. Per the germline V gene, CDR1 is LNHNV and CDR2 is YYDKDF (reference sequence). This CDR3 region has 13 residues. The V and J ends lost 0 bases and 8 bases respectively, with 7 bases between them. The CDR3: CATSRDPQEKLFF. CDR3 in DNA: TGTGCCACCAGCAGAGATCCACAGGAAAAACTGTTTTTT.

In nucleotides, the CDR3 is TGTGCCACCAGTGCCCGCTCTCGCCGGGGCAGGGGGCCCTACGAGCAGTACTTC. This codes for CATSARSRRGRGPYEQYF. V and J are TRBV24-1 and TRBJ2-7, with TRBD1 identical over 8 bases. The length of the CDR3 is 18 residues. The germline V gene has CDR1 KGHDR and CDR2 SFDVKD. V shed 5 bases, J shed 2 bases, and the junction held 16 bases outside the gene matches.

The rearrangement uses TRBV5-4 and TRBJ1-2; 7 nucleotides agree with TRBD1. This CDR3 region has 14 residues. V shed 2 bases, J shed 2 bases, and the junction held 3 bases outside the gene matches. Per germline, CDR1 SGHNT and CDR2 YYREEE (reference sequence). CDR3 residues: CASSFVGGNYGYTF. The DNA of the CDR3 is TGTGCCAGCAGCTTTGTAGGGGGCAACTATGGCTACACCTTC.

The CDR3 protein is CASSFLRGYTF. DNA of the CDR3: TGTGCCAGCAGTTTTTTGCGAGGCTACACCTTC. V is TRBV28 and J is TRBJ1-2; D is uncertain. Germline CDR1 reads MDHEN; CDR2 reads SYDVKM. Between the trimmed V and J ends, which lost 3 bases and 8 bases, there was a span of 7 bases. The CDR3 has 11 residues.

The chain employs TRBV19 and TRBJ2-4; 8 bases fit TRBD1. Looked up from germline, CDR1 is LNHDA and CDR2 is SQIVND (reference sequence). This CDR3 has 16 residues. Trimming took 7 bases from V and 1 from J; bases not matched to a gene: 9. The CDR3 region is CASTDQGALAKNIQYF. The CDR3 bases are TGTGCCAGTACAGACCAGGGGGCCTTGGCCAAAAACATTCAGTACTTC.

The gene calls are TRBV18 and TRBJ2-7; a possible D gene is TRBD2 (5 bases). Germline loops: CDR1 KGHSH, CDR2 LQKENI. The CDR3 is 15 amino acids. V lost 3 bases, J lost 4 bases, and 16 bases lay in between. CDR3 sequence reads: CASSPTTIGEYEQYF. CDR3 bases: TGTGCCAGCTCACCGACAACTATCGGGGAGTACGAGCAGTACTTC.

The CDR3 DNA reads as TGCGCCAGCAGCCAAGATCGGCATAGCGGGAGGCCCAACGAGCAGTACTTC. This sequence encodes CASSQDRHSGRPNEQYF. The gene calls are TRBV4-3 and TRBJ2-7; 10 nucleotides agree with TRBD2. Germline assignment: CDR1 LGHNA and CDR2 YSLEER. The CDR3 runs 17 residues. V was clipped by 0 bases and J by 5 bases; unmatched bases: 10.

This chain links TRBV5-8 with TRBJ2-5, with 9 bases that match TRBD1. The V gene end was trimmed by 0 bases and the J gene end by 5 bases; junction bases not matched to a gene: 11. The germline CDR1 and CDR2 sequences are SGHTS and YDEGEE. The CDR3 consists of 17 residues. CDR3 loop: CASSLGQGVRLDETQYF. CDR3 DNA: TGTGCCAGCAGCTTGGGACAGGGGGTACGTCTAGACGAGACCCAGTACTTC. The full variable domain, rest sourced from reference TRBV5-8 and TRBJ2-5, is EAGVTQSPTHLIKTRGQQATLRCSPISGHTSVYWYQQALGLGLQFLLWYDEGEERNRGNFPPRFSGRQFPNYSSELNVNALELEDSALYLCASSLGQGVRLDETQYFGPGTRLLVL.

CDR3 loop: CASSQTAEGANTEAFF. Here the CDR3 DNA reads TGTGCCAGCAGCCAAACCGCCGAGGGCGCGAACACTGAAGCTTTCTTT. The chain is built from TRBV4-2 and TRBJ1-1; no clear D. The CDR3 extends over 16 amino acids. V was pared by 2 bases and J by 1 base, with 14 bases between. Germline V CDR1 and CDR2: LGHNA, YNFKEQ.

The gene calls are TRBV11-2 and TRBJ2-1; 8 nucleotides match TRBD2. Trimming removed 5 bases from V and 8 bases from J; junction bases left unmatched: 5. Germline V lookup: CDR1 SGHAT, CDR2 FQNNGV. The CDR3 runs 13 residues. CDR3 amino acids: CASSPGGPYEQFF. For the CDR3, the DNA is TGTGCCAGCAGCCCGGGGGGGCCCTATGAGCAGTTCTTC.

The chain combines TRBV7-9 with TRBJ2-1; 12 bases line up with TRBD2. The germline V gene has CDR1 SEHNR and CDR2 FQNEAQ (reference sequence). The CDR3 sequence is 16 residues long. J was trimmed by 6 bases and V by 5 bases; bases with no gene match: 8. The CDR3 loop is CASSGRATSGSNEQFF. CDR3 in DNA: TGTGCCAGCAGCGGTAGGGCGACTAGCGGGAGCAATGAGCAGTTCTTC.

The chain links TRBV7-8 to TRBJ1-5; 7 bases are a match to TRBD1. The V and J ends lost 1 base and 4 bases, in that order; junction bases with no gene match: 4. The germline gives CDR1 SGHVS, CDR2 FQNEAQ. CDR3 length equals 15 residues. The CDR3 reads CASSLVGRGNQPQHF. The CDR3 coding sequence is TGTGCCAGCAGCTTAGTGGGCAGGGGGAATCAGCCCCAGCATTTT. The full variable domain, rest sourced from reference TRBV7-8 and TRBJ1-5, is GAGVSQSPRYKVAKRGQDVALRCDPISGHVSLFWYQQALGQGPEFLTYFQNEAQLDKSGLPSDRFFAERPEGSVSTLKIQRTQQEDSAVYLCASSLVGRGNQPQHFGDGTRLSIL.

The chain has TRBV6-5 and TRBJ2-2; no clear D. Trimming removed 2 bases from V and 1 base from J, with 5 bases in between. Germline lookup yields CDR1 MNHEY and CDR2 SVGAGI. The CDR3 consists of 14 residues. The CDR3 DNA is TGTGCCAGCAGTTACCAGATGAACACCGGGGAGCTGTTTTTT. It yields the protein CASSYQMNTGELFF.

The chain couples TRBV6-5 to TRBJ2-2, with TRBD1 matching 8 bases. This CDR3 contains 15 residues. V lost 6 bases and J lost 3; bases outside the gene matches: 6. The V gene's germline CDR1 is MNHEY and CDR2 SVGAGI. CDR3 loop: CASSPPTGDTGELFF. Here the CDR3 DNA reads TGTGCCAGCAGCCCACCGACAGGGGACACCGGGGAGCTGTTTTTT.

The gene calls are TRBV3-1 (or the pseudogene TRBV3-2) and TRBJ2-3; TRBD1 agrees at 9 bases. The germline V gene has CDR1 LGHDT and CDR2 YNNKEL (reference sequence). The CDR3 contains 21 residues. Losses at the gene ends were 1 base for V and 1 base for J; bases not matched to a gene: 18. In DNA form, the CDR3 reads TGTGCCAGCAGCCAAGCGGGACTGTCACAGGGGGCGCTGAGCGGCACAGATACGCAGTATTTT. This encodes CASSQAGLSQGALSGTDTQYF.

The chain employs TRBV21-1 and TRBJ1-4; the table's D call, TRBD1, has no DNA check behind it. TRBV21-1 is labeled a pseudogene. The CDR3 extends over 16 amino acids. As DNA, the CDR3 is TGTGCCAGCAGGACAGGGTCGCCCGCAACTAATGAAAAACTGTTTTTT. It specifies CASRTGSPATNEKLFF.

This clone has just one count. This chain connects TRBV5-1 to TRBJ1-2; D perhaps matches TRBD1 (5 bases). CDR1 is SGHRS, CDR2 YFSETQ, per germline. V was trimmed by 4 bases and J by 5 bases, leaving 18 bases between them. CDR3 length: 15 residues. CDR3 sequence: CASSLGQGRAYGYTF. Written as DNA, the CDR3 is TGCGCCAGCAGCCTCGGACAAGGTCGGGCTTATGGCTACACCTTC.

The V gene is TRBV2, the J gene TRBJ1-1; 8 bases align to TRBD1. Germline loops: CDR1 SNHLY, CDR2 FYNNEI. J was trimmed by 1 base and V by 4 bases; bases with no gene match: 11. The CDR3 consists of 17 residues. This CDR3 is CASSVLFLGTGNTEAFF. CDR3 sequence (DNA): TGTGCCAGCAGTGTTCTATTCTTAGGGACAGGGAACACTGAAGCTTTCTTT.

CDR3 sequence: CASSREGPSYGYTF. CDR3 nucleotides: TGTGCCAGCAGCCGGGAGGGCCCCTCCTATGGCTACACCTTC. The V gene is TRBV3-1 (or the pseudogene TRBV3-2), the J gene TRBJ1-2; D is undetermined. V dropped 4 bases and J dropped 4 bases, with 13 bases sitting between them. CDR1 is LGHDT, CDR2 YNNKEL, per germline (reference sequence). This CDR3 is 14 amino acids long.

The chain carries TRBV18 and TRBJ2-5; no firm D call. CDR1 KGHSH and CDR2 LQKENI come from the germline V gene. Trimming took 0 bases from V and 8 from J, leaving 13 bases between them. CDR3 length: 14 amino acids. The CDR3 spells CASSPPSPRRTQYF. CDR3 DNA: TGTGCCAGCTCACCACCGAGCCCCAGGCGAACCCAGTACTTC.

This chain links TRBV7-9 with TRBJ2-1; 9 positions match TRBD1. Germline values: CDR1 SEHNR, CDR2 FQNEAQ (reference sequence). V shed 1 base and J 3 bases; nucleotides not matched to a gene: 1. This CDR3 is built from 15 residues. The CDR3 spells CASSLGQGVYNEQFF. The DNA for the CDR3 is TGTGCCAGCAGCTTAGGACAGGGGGTCTACAATGAGCAGTTCTTC. Filled out from reference TRBV7-9 and TRBJ2-1, the complete variable domain reads DTGVSQNPRHKITKRGQNVTFRCDPISEHNRLYWYRQTLGQGPEFLTYFQNEAQLEKSRLLSDRFSAERPKGSFSTLEIQRTEQGDSAMYLCASSLGQGVYNEQFFGPGTRLTVL.

This clone was seen just once. The rearrangement joins TRBV24-1 to TRBJ2-5; 9 bases are shared with TRBD2. This CDR3 is built from 14 residues. V lost 5 bases and J lost 5; bases outside the gene matches: 5. Germline assignment: CDR1 KGHDR and CDR2 SFDVKD. The CDR3 reads CATSASGMGETQYF. The DNA of the CDR3 is TGTGCCACCAGTGCTAGCGGGATGGGGGAGACCCAGTACTTC.